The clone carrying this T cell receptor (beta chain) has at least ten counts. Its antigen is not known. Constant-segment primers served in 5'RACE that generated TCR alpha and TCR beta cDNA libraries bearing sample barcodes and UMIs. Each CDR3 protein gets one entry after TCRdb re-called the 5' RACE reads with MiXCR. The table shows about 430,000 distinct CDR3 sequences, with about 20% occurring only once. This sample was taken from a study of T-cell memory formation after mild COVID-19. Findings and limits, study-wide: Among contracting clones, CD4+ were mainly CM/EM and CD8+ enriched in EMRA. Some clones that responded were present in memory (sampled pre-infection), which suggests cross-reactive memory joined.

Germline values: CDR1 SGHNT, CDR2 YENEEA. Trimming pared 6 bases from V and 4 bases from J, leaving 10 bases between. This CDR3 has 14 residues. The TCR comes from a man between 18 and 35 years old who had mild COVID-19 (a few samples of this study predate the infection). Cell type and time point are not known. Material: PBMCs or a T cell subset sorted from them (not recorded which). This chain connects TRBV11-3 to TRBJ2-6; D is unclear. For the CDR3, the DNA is TGTGCCAGCAGTGTGGAATCCGGGGCCAACGTCCTGACTTTC. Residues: CASSVESGANVLTF.